These T cell receptor beta chains were read from a single sample in a study of early T cells in non-severe SARS-CoV-2 infection. In TCRdb, the 5' RACE reads were re-called with MiXCR into one record per CDR3 protein. The sample shows about 80,000 distinct CDR3 sequences, roughly 6% of them seen only once. Source material: whole blood. Source of these receptors: an adult who was a healthcare worker with PCR-confirmed SARS-CoV-2 infection or an uninfected control (not recorded which). CDR3s include the opening cysteine and the closing phenylalanine or tryptophan. A D gene is named only where the DNA matches it firmly. Clone size is given for some rows only: seen once, a few or many times, or a class if the clone is expanded.

len | j_gene | d_gene | v_gene | abundance | CDR3aa | CDR3nt
15 | TRBJ2-7 | NA | TRBV9 | few | CASSVSSGDPYEQYF | TGTGCCAGCAGCGTATCGTCGGGGGACCCCTACGAGCAGTACTTC
16 | TRBJ2-5 | TRBD2 | TRBV10-3 | NA | CAISDFRLAGGETQYF | TGTGCCATCAGTGATTTCCGACTAGCGGGAGGAGAGACCCAGTACTTC
15 | TRBJ2-1 | NA | TRBV7-9 | many | CASSPRGEVNGEQFF | TGTGCCAGCAGCCCGCGAGGGGAGGTAAACGGTGAGCAGTTCTTC
12 | TRBJ2-3 | NA | TRBV18 | many | CASSLYLDTQYF | TGTGCCAGCTCACTCTATCTGGATACGCAGTATTTT
15 | TRBJ2-2 | NA | TRBV19 | few | CASSISSTATGELFF | TGTGCCAGTAGTATATCGTCGACGGCCACCGGGGAGCTGTTTTTT
15 | TRBJ1-3 | TRBD1 | TRBV3-1 | few | CASSQGTVSGNTIYF | TGTGCCAGCAGCCAGGGGACAGTCTCTGGAAACACCATATATTTT
15 | TRBJ2-3 | TRBD2 | TRBV20-1 | many | CSAEPGLAGTDTQYF | TGCAGTGCCGAACCGGGACTAGCGGGCACAGATACGCAGTATTTT
14 | TRBJ1-1 | TRBD1 | TRBV5-1 | few | CASRQQGGNTEAFF | TGCGCCAGCCGCCAACAGGGGGGGAACACTGAAGCTTTCTTT
15 | TRBJ2-4 | NA | TRBV4-2 | many | CASSQEEGDWNIQYF | TGTGCCAGCAGCCAAGAGGAAGGGGACTGGAACATTCAGTACTTC
13 | TRBJ1-5 | NA | TRBV11-2 | NA | CASSLGINQPQHF | TGTGCCAGCAGCTTAGGGATCAATCAGCCCCAGCATTTT
13 | TRBJ1-1 | NA | TRBV30 | many | CAWRLAGTIGAFF | TGTGCCTGGAGACTCGCCGGGACAATCGGAGCTTTCTTT
15 | TRBJ2-7 | NA | TRBV6-5 | many | CASSYSSGSSYEQYF | TGTGCCAGCAGTTACTCGAGCGGGTCATCCTACGAGCAGTACTTC
15 | TRBJ2-3 | TRBD2 | TRBV10-2 | NA | CASRDSGRGTDTQYF | TGCGCCAGCAGGGATAGCGGGAGAGGCACAGATACGCAGTATTTT
14 | TRBJ2-2 | NA | TRBV5-1 | NA | CASSLAGFNGELFF | TGCGCCAGCAGCTTGGCAGGGTTTAACGGGGAGCTGTTTTTT
16 | TRBJ2-3 | NA | TRBV20-1 | many | CSARDPSSSSTDTQYF | TGCAGTGCTAGAGATCCGTCAAGCTCTAGCACAGATACGCAGTATTTT
16 | TRBJ1-1 | NA | TRBV12-3/TRBV12-4 | NA | CASSPLLGGRDTEAFF | TGTGCCAGCAGCCCCCTTCTGGGGGGGCGCGACACTGAAGCTTTCTTT
14 | TRBJ2-3 | NA | TRBV7-2 | NA | CASSLGPGTDTQYF | TGTGCCAGCAGCTTAGGGCCAGGCACAGATACGCAGTATTTT
13 | TRBJ2-5 | NA | TRBV28 | many | CASASGGGETQYF | TGTGCCAGCGCGTCAGGGGGAGGAGAGACCCAGTACTTC
16 | TRBJ2-3 | NA | TRBV7-2 | NA | CASFTLLLASTDTQYF | TGTGCCAGCTTCACCCTCTTACTAGCAAGCACAGATACGCAGTATTTT
17 | TRBJ2-1 | TRBD2 | TRBV28 | NA | CASSERPTAGYYNEQFF | TGTGCCAGCAGCGAACGCCCCACAGCGGGATACTACAATGAGCAGTTCTTC
15 | TRBJ2-3 | TRBD1 | TRBV19 | few | CASRTGTGVTDTQYF | TGTGCCAGTAGAACCGGGACAGGGGTCACAGATACGCAGTATTTT
14 | TRBJ2-7 | TRBD2 | TRBV7-2 | many | CASSGLAGVGEQYF | TGTGCCAGCAGCGGACTAGCGGGAGTGGGAGAGCAGTACTTC
15 | TRBJ1-4 | NA | TRBV5-1 | many | CASSLGDTGNEKLFF | TGCGCCAGCAGCTTGGGGGACACCGGTAATGAAAAACTGTTTTTT
14 | TRBJ1-1 | TRBD1 | TRBV2 | many | CASRQGPMNTEAFF | TGTGCCAGCAGACAGGGGCCCATGAACACTGAAGCTTTCTTT
16 | TRBJ1-1 | NA | TRBV12-3/TRBV12-4 | many | CASRDSQGDRGAEAFF | TGTGCCAGCAGGGACTCACAGGGAGACCGGGGAGCTGAAGCTTTCTTT
14 | TRBJ1-4 | NA | TRBV6-2/TRBV6-3 | few | CASSHPGANEKLFF | TGTGCCAGCAGCCACCCGGGGGCTAATGAAAAACTGTTTTTT
15 | TRBJ2-6 | NA | TRBV18 | many | CASSLPLSGANVLTF | TGTGCCAGCTCACTCCCCCTCTCTGGGGCCAACGTCCTGACTTTC
14 | TRBJ1-6 | NA | TRBV5-4 | few | CASSLGPGDSPLHF | TGTGCCAGCAGCTTGGGCCCCGGGGATTCACCCCTCCACTTT
14 | TRBJ1-6 | NA | TRBV10-3 | many | CATQQGMEGSPLHF | TGTGCCACCCAACAGGGAATGGAGGGTTCACCCCTCCACTTT
13 | TRBJ1-5 | NA | TRBV18 | NA | CASSRGSNQPQHF | TGTGCCAGCTCACGGGGTAGCAATCAGCCCCAGCATTTT
15 | TRBJ1-5 | NA | TRBV20-1 | NA | CSARDRGRSTDTQHF | TGCAGTGCTAGAGATAGGGGCAGGAGCACAGATACGCAGCATTTT
13 | TRBJ2-1 | NA | TRBV13 | few | CASSLAQYNEQFF | TGTGCCAGCAGCTTAGCCCAGTACAATGAGCAGTTCTTC
16 | TRBJ1-5 | TRBD1 | TRBV5-1 | few | CASIPTGDRDNQPQHF | TGCGCCAGCATCCCCACCGGGGACAGGGACAATCAGCCCCAGCATTTT
15 | TRBJ2-3 | NA | TRBV5-5 | few | CASSLAVQTTDTQYF | TGTGCCAGCAGCTTGGCAGTACAGACCACAGATACGCAGTATTTT